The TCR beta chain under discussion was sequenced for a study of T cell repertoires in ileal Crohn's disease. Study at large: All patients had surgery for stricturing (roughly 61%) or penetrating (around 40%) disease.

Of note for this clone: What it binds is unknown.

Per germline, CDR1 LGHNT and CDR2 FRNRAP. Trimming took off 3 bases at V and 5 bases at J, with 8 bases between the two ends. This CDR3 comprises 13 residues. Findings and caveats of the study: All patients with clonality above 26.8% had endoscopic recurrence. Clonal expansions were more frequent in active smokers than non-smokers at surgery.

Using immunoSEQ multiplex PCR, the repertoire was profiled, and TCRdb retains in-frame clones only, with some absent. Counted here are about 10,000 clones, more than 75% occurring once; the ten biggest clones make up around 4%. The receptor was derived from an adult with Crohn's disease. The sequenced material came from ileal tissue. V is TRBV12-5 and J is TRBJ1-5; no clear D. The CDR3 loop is CASGFLIHQPQHF. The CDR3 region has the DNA TGTGCTAGTGGTTTTTTAATCCATCAGCCCCAGCATTTT.